Below, one TCR beta chain is given with its context. Its antigen has not been determined. Base qualities are not recorded, but no much larger clone differs from it by a single base. The sample is drawn from a study of T cell repertoires in cytomegalovirus infection (dated by TCRdb to 2018 to 2020). General notes on the study: The HLA type of each donor mattered for the analysis, because public TCR beta signatures pointed to carriage of CMV infection along with the matching HLA type.

These reads were obtained on an Illumina HiSeq 1500. Through fastp at Q25 and MiXCR, TCRdb rebuilt clones from the public reads, retaining in-frame beta chains. Records with the same CDR3 protein are collapsed into one entry carrying the most frequent genes and DNA. In this sample the table shows fewer than 550,000 distinct CDR3 sequences, approximately 15% of which occur a single time. Jointly, the top ten make up under 30% of the sample. According to the germline V gene (reference sequence), CDR1 reads DFQATT and CDR2 reads SNEGSKA. There are 12 amino acids in the CDR3, from cysteine to phenylalanine inclusive. Kept here is only the CDR3 DNA, which spans 36 bases and is read in frame from base 1. V and J lose 5 bases and 7 bases, and a span of 14 bases separates them. The paper's findings and limits, for the study overall: Carriers of CMV infection plus the relevant HLA type were discriminated by the cumulative frequency of public TCR beta family members in the study cohort and in an independent roughly 320-donor cohort. The ex vivo response was dominated by HLA-C-restricted CMV-specific TCR beta clonotypes, and the single most frequent clonotype in two of eight donors was supplied by these HLA-C-restricted clonotypes.

This receptor chain uses TRBV20-1 and TRBJ1-2, with the D gene not confidently named. The sequenced sample consisted of CD8+ T cells from PBMCs. This TCR was recovered from a human donor in good health (CMV status not recorded). Some clones in this sample may be carry-over from other donors' samples. The CDR3 amino acid sequence is: CSASGRAAGYTF. The nucleotide sequence reads as follows: TGCAGTGCTTCGGGGAGGGCGGCTGGCTACACCTTC.